The 27 T cell receptor beta chains reported below all come from one sample, sequenced in a study of cytomegalovirus exposure and HLA in healthy donors. The repertoire was sequenced with immunoSEQ multiplex PCR; TCRdb's copy has only in-frame clones and lacks some. The table shows around 56,000 clones, with approximately 89% occurring only once. Sequenced sample: PBMCs. The receptor source for this set is a young woman in good health and CMV-seronegative.

The rearrangement uses TRBV6-5 and TRBJ2-7; 9 bases align to TRBD1. CDR1 is MNHEY and CDR2 is SVGAGI in the germline V gene. This CDR3 is 15 amino acids long. The trim removed 5 bases at V and 5 bases at J, leaving 10 bases unmatched. This CDR3 is CASSQNWDRVDEQYF. The CDR3 DNA follows: TGTGCCAGCAGTCAAAATTGGGACAGGGTAGACGAGCAGTACTTC.

The V call is TRBV4-1, the J call TRBJ2-7; 11 bases fit TRBD2. This CDR3 is built from 15 residues. Unmatched junction bases numbered 6, after V lost 5 bases and J lost 3 bases. Germline CDR1 reads MGHRA; CDR2 reads YSYEKL. The CDR3 reads CASSSGTSGVYEQYF. The CDR3 DNA sequence: TGCGCCAGCAGCTCCGGGACTAGCGGAGTCTACGAGCAGTACTTC.

This clone was detected once. The chain joins TRBV28 to TRBJ2-3; D is perhaps TRBD2 (5 bases). CDR3 length: 13 residues. V was shortened by 8 bases and J by 3 bases, with 12 bases between the two germline ends. CDR1 is MDHEN and CDR2 is SYDVKM in the germline V gene. The chain's CDR3 is CASRGVITDTQYF. In nucleotides, the CDR3 is TGTGCCAGCCGGGGAGTGATAACAGATACGCAGTATTTT.

The chain joins TRBV7-3 to TRBJ2-1; 9 bases fit TRBD2. Germline V CDR1 and CDR2: SGHTA, FQGTGA. CDR3 length: 17 residues. With 5 bases clipped from V and 7 bases from J, the junction kept 15 bases outside the gene matches. CDR3 sequence (DNA): TGTGCCAGCAGCCCCCGGGGGGGTAGCGGGAGAACGAATGAGCAGTTCTTC. Translation gives CASSPRGGSGRTNEQFF.

This chain links TRBV5-1 with TRBJ1-2; 9 nucleotides line up with TRBD1. The CDR3 is 16 residues long. CDR1 is SGHRS, CDR2 YFSETQ, per germline. J lost 4 bases, V lost 0 bases, and 7 bases had no gene match. This CDR3 is CASSLEETGGTYGYTF. Here the CDR3 DNA reads TGCGCCAGCAGCTTGGAGGAGACAGGGGGAACCTATGGCTACACCTTC. Full variable domain (rest looked up from reference TRBV5-1 and TRBJ1-2): KAGVTQTPRYLIKTRGQQVTLSCSPISGHRSVSWYQQTPGQGLQFLFEYFSETQRNKGNFPGRFSGRQFSNSRSEMNVSTLELGDSALYLCASSLEETGGTYGYTFGSGTRLTVV.

The chain joins TRBV7-2 to TRBJ2-7; TRBD1 aligns across 9 bases. Trimming took 6 bases from V and 4 from J; bases not matched to a gene: 7. Germline assignment: CDR1 SGHTA and CDR2 FQGNSA. The CDR3 is 14 amino acids. The CDR3 coding sequence is TGTGCCAGCAGGAAGGGGGGGACAGGGTACGAGCAGTACTTC. Encoded protein: CASRKGGTGYEQYF.

J is TRBJ1-2 and V is TRBV6-5; 9 nucleotides align to TRBD1. The germline V gene has CDR1 MNHEY and CDR2 SVGAGI. The CDR3 consists of 15 residues. V lost 6 bases and J lost 2; bases outside the gene matches: 7. The CDR3 nucleotides are TGTGCCAGCAGGGGACAGGGAGGAGGGAACTATGGCTACACCTTC. Its translation is CASRGQGGGNYGYTF.

The rearrangement joins TRBV14 to TRBJ2-1, with D unresolved. Germline-derived CDR1 and CDR2 are SGHDN and FVKESK. Trimming stripped 4 bases from V and 4 bases from J, with 8 bases between. The CDR3 loop spans 13 amino acids. The CDR3 spells CASSLTQYNEQFF. DNA for the CDR3: TGTGCCAGCAGCCTTACTCAATACAATGAGCAGTTCTTC. Variable domain in full (rest from reference TRBV14 and TRBJ2-1): EAGVTQFPSHSVIEKGQTVTLRCDPISGHDNLYWYRRVMGKEIKFLLHFVKESKQDESGMPNNRFLAERTGGTYSTLKVQPAELEDSGVYFCASSLTQYNEQFFGPGTRLTVL.

Only one count was recorded for this clone. This chain connects TRBV6-5 to TRBJ2-7; D is unclear. This CDR3 is 15 amino acids long. From germline, CDR1 is MNHEY and CDR2 SVGAGI. Deletions cut 0 bases from V and 2 bases from J, with 11 bases between. CDR3 bases: TGTGCCAGCAGTTACTCCTTAACAAACCCCTACGAGCAGTACTTC. Its protein product is CASSYSLTNPYEQYF.

The chain uses TRBV29-1 and TRBJ2-7; D is undetermined. Germline V gene sequence: CDR1 SQVTM, CDR2 ANQGSEA. The CDR3 is 14 amino acids. Trimming pared 0 bases from V and 0 bases from J, leaving 9 bases between. For the CDR3, the DNA is TGCAGCGTTGAAGAAACAAGGAGCTCCTACGAGCAGTACTTC. Translating it yields CSVEETRSSYEQYF.

This clone has only a few counts. This sequence joins TRBV6-1 and TRBJ2-3; D may be TRBD2 (5 bases). Trimming removed 2 bases from V and 4 bases from J, with 13 bases in between. The CDR3 sequence is 15 residues long. The germline V gene has CDR1 MNHNS and CDR2 SASEGT. The CDR3 sequence is CASSESVGSADTQYF. The CDR3 nucleotides read TGTGCCAGCAGTGAATCCGTAGGTAGCGCAGATACGCAGTATTTT.

The rearrangement joins TRBV30 to TRBJ1-5; 7 bases are shared with TRBD1. The CDR3 is made up of 18 amino acids. In germline, CDR1 is GTSNPN, CDR2 SVGIG (reference sequence). V trimming: 5 bases; J trimming: 0 bases; junction bases outside the gene matches: 16. The CDR3 loop reads CAWSYPPGQFYSNQPQHF. The DNA of the CDR3 is TGTGCCTGGTCCTACCCCCCGGGACAGTTTTATAGCAATCAGCCCCAGCATTTT.

V is TRBV15 and J is TRBJ2-1; 7 bases are a match to TRBD2. V gave up 1 base and J gave up 1 base; unmatched junction bases: 4. The CDR3 runs to 16 residues. CDR1 and CDR2 from the germline V gene are LNHNV and YYDKDF (reference sequence). CDR3 DNA: TGTGCCACCAGCAGAGTTGGGGGGGAGTCCTACAATGAGCAGTTCTTC. Translation gives CATSRVGGESYNEQFF.

Only a few counts were recorded for this clone. This chain connects TRBV19 to TRBJ2-7; 8 positions agree with TRBD1. Germline CDR1 LNHDA, CDR2 SQIVND (reference sequence). Losses at the gene ends were 6 bases for V and 3 bases for J; bases not matched to a gene: 7. This CDR3 is 14 amino acids long. The CDR3 DNA reads as TGTGCCAGTAGACCCGGGACAGGTCACTACGAGCAGTACTTC. Protein: CASRPGTGHYEQYF.

The chain links TRBV6-1 to TRBJ2-3; D unclear. The CDR3 contains 15 residues. Trimming removed 2 bases at V and 0 bases at J, with 9 bases between. From germline, CDR1 is MNHNS and CDR2 SASEGT. This CDR3 is CASSENRPSTDTQYF. In DNA, the CDR3 is TGTGCCAGCAGTGAAAACAGACCTAGCACAGATACGCAGTATTTT.

The J gene is TRBJ1-2, the V gene TRBV6-5, with 7 nucleotides matching TRBD1. The CDR3 runs 15 residues. Losses at the gene ends were 6 bases for V and 1 base for J; bases not matched to a gene: 8. CDR1 and CDR2 from the germline V gene are MNHEY and SVGAGI. The CDR3 here is CASRRQGGRNYGYTF. The CDR3 nucleotides read TGTGCCAGCAGGAGACAGGGCGGGCGTAACTATGGCTACACCTTC.

This clone has only one observation. This sequence joins TRBV6-5 and TRBJ2-7; a weak D match, TRBD2 (5 bases). Trimming pared 6 bases from V and 3 bases from J, leaving 9 bases between. CDR1 MNHEY and CDR2 SVGAGI come from the germline V gene. The CDR3 contains 12 residues. The DNA for the CDR3 is TGTGCCAGCAGGGACTTGGGCTACGAGCAGTACTTC. Translation: CASRDLGYEQYF.

The rearrangement joins TRBV2 to TRBJ2-7; D is unclear. Germline V gene lookup returns CDR1 SNHLY and CDR2 FYNNEI. The ends were cut back, 1 base at V and 3 bases at J, with 13 bases in the middle. The CDR3 has 15 amino acids. The CDR3 sequence is CASSEDSTAFYEQYF. CDR3 nucleotides: TGTGCCAGCAGTGAAGACAGTACTGCATTCTACGAGCAGTACTTC.

This chain connects TRBV29-1 to TRBJ1-2; tentative D call: TRBD1 (6 bases). V lost 3 bases to trimming and J lost 2 bases, with 13 bases between them. This CDR3 region has 14 residues. Germline-derived CDR1 and CDR2 are SQVTM and ANQGSEA. The CDR3 sequence is CSVEGGALNYGYTF. The CDR3 DNA sequence: TGCAGCGTTGAGGGGGGGGCGCTCAACTATGGCTACACCTTC.

The chain has TRBV9 and TRBJ1-1; D might be TRBD1 (6 bases). The V end lost 0 bases, the J end lost 9 bases, and 12 bases lay between the germline ends. CDR3 length: 13 amino acids. CDR1 and CDR2 from the germline V gene are SGDLS and YYNGEE. The CDR3 reads CASSVGSGGQAFF. Here the CDR3 DNA reads TGTGCCAGCAGCGTAGGTAGCGGGGGGCAAGCTTTCTTT.

The chain links TRBV6-6 to TRBJ2-1; D is unresolved. There are 13 residues in the CDR3. Trimming left V 2 bases short and J 9 bases short, with 11 bases between. In germline, CDR1 is MNHNY, CDR2 SVGAGI (reference sequence). The CDR3, as DNA: TGTGCCAGCAGTTACGGGTTAGCTAGTGAGCAGTTCTTC. Its translation: CASSYGLASEQFF.

The V call is TRBV18, the J call TRBJ2-7; the match to TRBD1 covers 9 bases. V lost 4 bases to trimming and J lost 6 bases; unmatched junction nucleotides: 10. Germline V lookup: CDR1 KGHSH, CDR2 LQKENI. This CDR3 has 15 residues. The CDR3 DNA sequence: TGTGCCAGCTCACTTTACGGGACAGGGACGGTCGAGCAGTACTTC. It yields the protein CASSLYGTGTVEQYF.

In this sample, this clone turned up once. V usage is TRBV2 and J usage is TRBJ2-5; D is possibly TRBD1 (7 bases). The V end lost 4 bases, the J end lost 4 bases, and 16 bases lay between the germline ends. The CDR3 totals 15 residues. Germline lookup yields CDR1 SNHLY and CDR2 FYNNEI. This chain's CDR3 is CASSAEGQRAETQYF. DNA for the CDR3: TGTGCCAGCAGTGCGGAGGGACAGCGGGCAGAGACCCAGTACTTC.

This sequence joins TRBV2 and TRBJ2-5; 8 nucleotides agree with TRBD2. The CDR3 contains 11 residues. With V trimmed by 6 bases and J by 7 bases, 1 base remained unmatched. Germline lookup yields CDR1 SNHLY and CDR2 FYNNEI. CDR3 DNA sequence: TGTGCCAGCAGGGCGGGAGGGACCCAGTACTTC. Translating gives CASRAGGTQYF.

The CDR3 nucleotides read TGTGCCAGCAGTAATCACGAGGGGGCAAACTATGGCTACACCTTC. Its protein product is CASSNHEGANYGYTF. The rearrangement joins TRBV5-5 to TRBJ1-2, with TRBD1 matching 7 bases. The CDR3 loop spans 15 amino acids. V dropped 5 bases and J dropped 2; count of bases not matched to a gene: 9. Germline CDR1 SGHKS, CDR2 YYEKEE (reference sequence). The full variable domain, with the rest looked up from reference TRBV5-5 and TRBJ1-2, is DAGVTQSPTHLIKTRGQQVTLRCSPISGHKSVSWYQQVLGQGPQFIFQYYEKEERGRGNFPDRFSARQFPNYSSELNVNALLLGDSALYLCASSNHEGANYGYTFGSGTRLTVV.

CDR3 nucleotides: TGTGCCAGCAGCTTAGACAGGGGGTCCTACAATGAGCAGTTCTTC. Protein product: CASSLDRGSYNEQFF. The chain links TRBV11-2 to TRBJ2-1; TRBD1 matches at 7 bases. Germline trimming cut 0 bases from V and 1 base from J; bases unmatched to any gene: 0. Germline assignment: CDR1 SGHAT and CDR2 FQNNGV. The CDR3 sequence is 15 residues long.

The chain carries TRBV19 and TRBJ2-2; 12 nucleotides line up with TRBD2. The junction had 7 bases not matched to a gene; V was cut back by 7 bases and J by 4 bases. CDR1 is LNHDA, CDR2 SQIVND, per germline (reference sequence). The CDR3 extends over 16 amino acids. CDR3 sequence (DNA): TGTGCCAGTACCTCAGGACTAGCGGGATTCACCGGGGAGCTGTTTTTT. Its protein product is CASTSGLAGFTGELFF.